The text below deals with one T cell receptor beta chain. The target antigen is unknown. The data are from a study of monozygotic twins with cystic fibrosis. Findings of the study overall: Shared CDR3 numbers were not associated with age, concordance or severity.

Measured with immunoSEQ multiplex PCR; TCRdb has only the in-frame clones, and not every one. The sample has around 34,000 clones, roughly 90% seen once. V lost 6 bases and J lost 2; bases outside the gene matches: 5. The CDR3 is 14 amino acids. CDR1 is SEHNR and CDR2 is FQNEAQ in the germline V gene (reference sequence). The TCR sequence derives from a girl aged 2-10 years with cystic fibrosis. This sequence joins TRBV7-9 and TRBJ2-7, with 9 bases aligning to TRBD2. The sequenced sample consisted of blood. The CDR3 bases are TGTGCCAGCAGTCCTAGCGGGGCGACCTACGAGCAGTACTTC. It codes for CASSPSGATYEQYF.